This T cell receptor beta chain was captured in a study of shared clonotypes between healthy human individuals. Using immunoSEQ multiplex PCR, the repertoire was profiled, and TCRdb retains in-frame clones only, with some absent. The profile covers approximately 980,000 clones, with around three quarters appearing a single time and approximately 1.5% taken by the ten largest. The donor population consisted of healthy HIV-negative adults with no recent acute infections or vaccinations. Study-wide results and caveats: Naive subsets tended to show greater estimated richness than memory subsets. Genetic and exposure-history diversity was limited by the small donor number.

The table lists this clone with a few counts. Its antigen is not known. CDR1 is MNHEY and CDR2 is SMNVEV in the germline V gene (reference sequence). The CDR3 covers 13 residues. Trimming removed 5 bases from V and 5 bases from J; junction bases left unmatched: 3. This TCR was recovered from a man between 18 and 29 years old in good health. The chain carries TRBV27 and TRBJ1-5; TRBD1 agrees at 7 bases. The sample was memory CD4+ T cells sorted from blood. Sample subset: CD45RA-negative fraction. DNA of the CDR3: TGTGCCAGCAGTACAGGGGTAGATCAGCCCCAGCATTTT. Amino acids: CASSTGVDQPQHF.